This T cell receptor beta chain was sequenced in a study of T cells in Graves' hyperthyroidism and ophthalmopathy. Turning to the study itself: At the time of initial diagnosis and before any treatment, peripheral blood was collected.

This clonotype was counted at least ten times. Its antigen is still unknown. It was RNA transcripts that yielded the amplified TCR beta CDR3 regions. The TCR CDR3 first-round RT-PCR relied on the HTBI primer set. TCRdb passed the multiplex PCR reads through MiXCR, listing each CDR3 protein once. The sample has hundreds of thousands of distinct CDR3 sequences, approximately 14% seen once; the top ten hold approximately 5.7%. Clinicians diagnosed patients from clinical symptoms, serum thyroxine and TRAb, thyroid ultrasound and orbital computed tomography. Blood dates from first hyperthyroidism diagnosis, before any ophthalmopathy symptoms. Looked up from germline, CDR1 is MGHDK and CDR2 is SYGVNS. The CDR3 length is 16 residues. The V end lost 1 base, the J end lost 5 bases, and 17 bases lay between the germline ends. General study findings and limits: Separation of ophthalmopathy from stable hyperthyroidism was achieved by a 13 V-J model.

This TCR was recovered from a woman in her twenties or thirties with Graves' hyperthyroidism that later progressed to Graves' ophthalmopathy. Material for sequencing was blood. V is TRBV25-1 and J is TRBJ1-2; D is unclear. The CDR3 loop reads CASSEFKAAPGYGYTF. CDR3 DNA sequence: TGTGCCAGCAGTGAATTTAAGGCAGCGCCGGGATATGGCTACACCTTC.